This T cell receptor beta chain was recorded in a study of blood T cells in healthy people across ages. Overall study findings and caveats: One million T cells yielded diversity estimates that were considered underestimates. More naive CD4+ cells and higher diversity were found in long-lived than in aged donors.

Sample donors were healthy Caucasian individuals that came from Russia, aged about 6 to 100. This CDR3 has 13 residues. V was shortened by 5 bases and J by 5 bases, with 12 bases between the two germline ends. Germline loops: CDR1 SGHTA, CDR2 FQGTGA. Then a second PCR, running roughly 7 to 11 cycles, was carried out with a sample-barcoded 5' primer and a J-beta primer mix. Any given sample supplied a minimum of 3 million CDR3-containing paired-end reads. Each CDR3 protein gets one entry after TCRdb re-called the 5' RACE reads with MiXCR. This table holds 700,000 to 1,000,000 distinct CDR3 sequences, roughly 44% found once. This clonotype has more than one count but fewer than ten. Its antigen is still unknown.

The source of this sequence is a man aged 55 to 70 in good health. The chain has TRBV7-3 and TRBJ1-1; no clear D. The sample comprised blood. The CDR3 region is CASSHDKGTEAFF. CDR3 DNA sequence: TGTGCCAGCAGCCATGATAAAGGAACTGAAGCTTTCTTT.